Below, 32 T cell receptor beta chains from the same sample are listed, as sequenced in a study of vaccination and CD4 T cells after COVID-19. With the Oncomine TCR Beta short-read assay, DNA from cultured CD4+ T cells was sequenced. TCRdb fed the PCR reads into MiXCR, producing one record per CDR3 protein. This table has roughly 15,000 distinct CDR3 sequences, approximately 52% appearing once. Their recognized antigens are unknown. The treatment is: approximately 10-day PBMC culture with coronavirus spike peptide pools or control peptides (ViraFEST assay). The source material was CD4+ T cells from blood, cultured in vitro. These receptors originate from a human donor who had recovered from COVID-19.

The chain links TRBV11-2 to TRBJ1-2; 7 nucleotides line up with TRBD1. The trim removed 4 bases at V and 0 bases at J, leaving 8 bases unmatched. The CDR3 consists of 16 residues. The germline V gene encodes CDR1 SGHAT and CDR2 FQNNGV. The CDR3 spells CASSSYRGSSNYGYTF. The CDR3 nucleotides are TGTGCCAGCAGCTCGTACAGGGGCTCCTCTAACTATGGCTACACCTTC.

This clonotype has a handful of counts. The DNA for the CDR3 is TGTGCCAGCAGCTTGCGGACGTACAATGAGCAGTTCTTC. It translates to CASSLRTYNEQFF. The chain couples TRBV11-1 to TRBJ2-1; D remains unclear. Germline V lookup: CDR1 SGHAT, CDR2 FQDESV (reference sequence). The CDR3 runs to 13 residues. Trimming took off 3 bases at V and 4 bases at J, with 7 bases between the two ends.

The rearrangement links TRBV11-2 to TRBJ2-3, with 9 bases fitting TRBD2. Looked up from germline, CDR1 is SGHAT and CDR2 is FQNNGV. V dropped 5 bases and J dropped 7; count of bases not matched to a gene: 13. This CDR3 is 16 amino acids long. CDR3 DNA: TGTGCCAGCAGCCCCAGACGCGGGAGGGCCGTAAATACGCAGTATTTT. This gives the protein CASSPRRGRAVNTQYF.

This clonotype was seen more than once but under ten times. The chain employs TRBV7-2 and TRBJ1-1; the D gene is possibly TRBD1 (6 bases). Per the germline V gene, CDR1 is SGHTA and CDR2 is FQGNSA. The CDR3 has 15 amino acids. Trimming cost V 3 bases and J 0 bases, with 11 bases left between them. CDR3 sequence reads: CASSFNRDMNTEAFF. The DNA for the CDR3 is TGTGCCAGCAGCTTCAACAGGGACATGAACACTGAAGCTTTCTTT.

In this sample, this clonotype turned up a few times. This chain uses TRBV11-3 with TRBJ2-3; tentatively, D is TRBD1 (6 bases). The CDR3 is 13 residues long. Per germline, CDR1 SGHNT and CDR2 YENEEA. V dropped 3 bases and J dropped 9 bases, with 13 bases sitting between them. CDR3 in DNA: TGTGCCAGCAGCTTGTACAGGGCAGGAACGCAGTATTTT. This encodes CASSLYRAGTQYF.

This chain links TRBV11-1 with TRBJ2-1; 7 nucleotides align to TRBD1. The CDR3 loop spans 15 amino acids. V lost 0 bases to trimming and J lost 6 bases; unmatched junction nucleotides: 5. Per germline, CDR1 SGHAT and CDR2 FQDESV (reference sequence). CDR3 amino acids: CASSLAGQERNEQFF. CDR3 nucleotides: TGTGCCAGCAGCTTAGCAGGACAGGAACGCAATGAGCAGTTCTTC.

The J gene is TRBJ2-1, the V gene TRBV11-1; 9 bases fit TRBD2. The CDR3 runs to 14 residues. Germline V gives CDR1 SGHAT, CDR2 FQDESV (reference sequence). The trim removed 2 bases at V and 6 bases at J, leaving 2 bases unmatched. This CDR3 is CASSLPSGINEQFF. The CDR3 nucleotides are TGTGCCAGCAGCTTACCTAGCGGGATCAATGAGCAGTTCTTC. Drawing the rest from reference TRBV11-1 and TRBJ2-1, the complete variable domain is EAEVAQSPRYKITEKSQAVAFWCDPISGHATLYWYRQILGQGPELLVQFQDESVVDDSQLPKDRFSAERLKGVDSTLKIQPAELGDSAMYLCASSLPSGINEQFFGPGTRLTVL.

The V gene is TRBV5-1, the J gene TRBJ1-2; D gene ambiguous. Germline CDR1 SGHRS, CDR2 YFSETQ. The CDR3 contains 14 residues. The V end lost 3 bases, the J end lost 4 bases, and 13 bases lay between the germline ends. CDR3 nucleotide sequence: TGCGCCAGCAGCTCGGACCGTGTAGGCTATGGCTACACCTTC. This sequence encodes CASSSDRVGYGYTF. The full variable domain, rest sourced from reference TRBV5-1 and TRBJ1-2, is KAGVTQTPRYLIKTRGQQVTLSCSPISGHRSVSWYQQTPGQGLQFLFEYFSETQRNKGNFPGRFSGRQFSNSRSEMNVSTLELGDSALYLCASSSDRVGYGYTFGSGTRLTVV.

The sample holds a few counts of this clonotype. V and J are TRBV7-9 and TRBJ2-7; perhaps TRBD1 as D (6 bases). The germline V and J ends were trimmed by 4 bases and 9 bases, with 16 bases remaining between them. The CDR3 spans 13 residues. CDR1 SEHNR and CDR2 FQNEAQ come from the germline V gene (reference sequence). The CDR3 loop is CASSSARQVWQYF. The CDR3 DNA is TGTGCCAGCAGCTCAGCCAGACAGGTTTGGCAGTACTTC.

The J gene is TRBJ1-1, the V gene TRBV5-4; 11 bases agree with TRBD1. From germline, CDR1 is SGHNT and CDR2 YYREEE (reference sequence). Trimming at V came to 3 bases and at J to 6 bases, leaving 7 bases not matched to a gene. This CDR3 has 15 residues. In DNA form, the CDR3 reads TGTGCCAGCAGCTCCCGGACAGGGGGCGGTGCTGAAGCTTTCTTT. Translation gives CASSSRTGGGAEAFF.

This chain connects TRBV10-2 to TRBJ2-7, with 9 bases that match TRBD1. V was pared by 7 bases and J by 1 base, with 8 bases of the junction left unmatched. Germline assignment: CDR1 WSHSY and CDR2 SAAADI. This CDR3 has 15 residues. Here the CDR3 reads CASNTFGTGSYEQYF. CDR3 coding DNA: TGCGCCAGCAATACATTCGGGACAGGGTCCTACGAGCAGTACTTC.

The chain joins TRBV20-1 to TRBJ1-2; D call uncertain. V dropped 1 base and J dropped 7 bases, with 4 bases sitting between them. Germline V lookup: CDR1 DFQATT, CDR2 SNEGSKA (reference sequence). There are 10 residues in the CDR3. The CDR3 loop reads CSARVVGYTF. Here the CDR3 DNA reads TGCAGTGCTAGAGTGGTTGGCTACACCTTC.

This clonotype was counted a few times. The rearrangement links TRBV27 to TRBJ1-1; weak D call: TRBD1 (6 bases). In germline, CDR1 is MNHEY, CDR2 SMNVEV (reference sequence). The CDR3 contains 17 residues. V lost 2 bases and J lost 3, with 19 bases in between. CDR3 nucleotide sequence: TGTGCCAGCAGTTTAGGGTTCGGGGGCCCAACGGACACTGAAGCTTTCTTT. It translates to CASSLGFGGPTDTEAFF.

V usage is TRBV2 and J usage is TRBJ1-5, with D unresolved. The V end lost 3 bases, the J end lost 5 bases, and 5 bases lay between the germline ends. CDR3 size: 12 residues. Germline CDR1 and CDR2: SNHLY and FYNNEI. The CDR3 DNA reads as TGTGCCAGCAGTGACCCGGATCAGCCCCAGCATTTT. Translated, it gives CASSDPDQPQHF.

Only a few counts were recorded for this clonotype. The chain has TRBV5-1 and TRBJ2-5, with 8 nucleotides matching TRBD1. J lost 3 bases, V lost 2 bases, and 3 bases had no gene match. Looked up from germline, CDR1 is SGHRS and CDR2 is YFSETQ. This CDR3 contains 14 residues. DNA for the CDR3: TGCGCCAGCAGCTTTACAGGGGGAGAAGAGACCCAGTACTTC. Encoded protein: CASSFTGGEETQYF.

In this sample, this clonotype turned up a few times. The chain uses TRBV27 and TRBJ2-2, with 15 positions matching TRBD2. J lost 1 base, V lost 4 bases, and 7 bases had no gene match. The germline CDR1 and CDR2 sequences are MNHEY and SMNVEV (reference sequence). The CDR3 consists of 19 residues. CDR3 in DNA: TGTGCCAGCAGTTCCCTGGGACTAGCGGGAGGAGGGAACACCGGGGAGCTGTTTTTT. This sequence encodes CASSSLGLAGGGNTGELFF.

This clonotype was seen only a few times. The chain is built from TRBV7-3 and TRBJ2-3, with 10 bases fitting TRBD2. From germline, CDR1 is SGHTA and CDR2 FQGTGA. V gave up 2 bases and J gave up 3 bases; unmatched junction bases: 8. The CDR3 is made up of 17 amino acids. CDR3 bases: TGTGCCAGCAGCTTAGGGTTCGGGGGACTAGCGACAGATACGCAGTATTTT. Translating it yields CASSLGFGGLATDTQYF. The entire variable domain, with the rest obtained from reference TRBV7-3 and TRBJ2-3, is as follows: GAGVSQTPSNKVTEKGKYVELRCDPISGHTALYWYRQSLGQGPEFLIYFQGTGAADDSGLPNDRFFAVRPEGSVSTLKIQRTERGDSAVYLCASSLGFGGLATDTQYFGPGTRLTVL.

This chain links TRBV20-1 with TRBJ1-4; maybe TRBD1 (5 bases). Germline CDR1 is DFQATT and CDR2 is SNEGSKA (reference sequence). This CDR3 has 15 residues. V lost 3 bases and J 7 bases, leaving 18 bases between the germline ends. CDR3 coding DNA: TGCAGTGCTAGGGTCCACGGCAGGGTTGGTGAAAAACTGTTTTTT. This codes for CSARVHGRVGEKLFF.

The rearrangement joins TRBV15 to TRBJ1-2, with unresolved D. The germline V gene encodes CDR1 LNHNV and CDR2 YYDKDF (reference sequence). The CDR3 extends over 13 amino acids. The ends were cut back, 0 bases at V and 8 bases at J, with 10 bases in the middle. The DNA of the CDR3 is TGTGCCACCAGCAGAGATAAGCAGTGGGGCTACACCTTC. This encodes CATSRDKQWGYTF. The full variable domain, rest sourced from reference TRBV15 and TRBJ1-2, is DAMVIQNPRYQVTQFGKPVTLSCSQTLNHNVMYWYQQKSSQAPKLLFHYYDKDFNNEADTPDNFQSRRPNTSFCFLDIRSPGLGDTAMYLCATSRDKQWGYTFGSGTRLTVV.

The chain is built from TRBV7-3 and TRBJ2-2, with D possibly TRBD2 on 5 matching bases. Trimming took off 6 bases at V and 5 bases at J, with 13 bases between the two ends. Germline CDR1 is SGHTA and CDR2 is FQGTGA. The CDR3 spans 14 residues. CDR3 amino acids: CASRAASGTGELFF. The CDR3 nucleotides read TGTGCCAGCAGAGCGGCCTCGGGAACCGGGGAGCTGTTTTTT.

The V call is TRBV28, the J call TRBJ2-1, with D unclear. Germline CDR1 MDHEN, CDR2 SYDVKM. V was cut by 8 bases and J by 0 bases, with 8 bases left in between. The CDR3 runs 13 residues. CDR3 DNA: TGTGCCAGCCGGACGGGCTCCTACAATGAGCAGTTCTTC. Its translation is CASRTGSYNEQFF.

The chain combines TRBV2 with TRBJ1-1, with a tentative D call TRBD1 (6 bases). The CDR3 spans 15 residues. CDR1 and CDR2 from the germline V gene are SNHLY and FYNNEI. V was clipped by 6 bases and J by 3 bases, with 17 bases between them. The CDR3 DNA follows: TGTGCCAGCAGGAGTAATCAGGGGTGGGACACTGAAGCTTTCTTT. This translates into CASRSNQGWDTEAFF.

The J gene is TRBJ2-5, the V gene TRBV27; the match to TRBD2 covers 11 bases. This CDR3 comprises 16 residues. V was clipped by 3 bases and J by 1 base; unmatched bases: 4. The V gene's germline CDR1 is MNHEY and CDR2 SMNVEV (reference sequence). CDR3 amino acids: CASSFGSGRGQETQYF. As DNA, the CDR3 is TGTGCCAGCAGTTTCGGTAGCGGGAGGGGCCAAGAGACCCAGTACTTC.

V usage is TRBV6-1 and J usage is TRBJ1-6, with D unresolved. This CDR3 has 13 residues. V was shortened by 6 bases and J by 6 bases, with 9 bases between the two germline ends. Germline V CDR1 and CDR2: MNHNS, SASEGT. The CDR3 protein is CASSLDSNSPLHF. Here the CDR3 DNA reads TGTGCCAGCAGCCTGGACTCTAATTCACCCCTCCACTTT.

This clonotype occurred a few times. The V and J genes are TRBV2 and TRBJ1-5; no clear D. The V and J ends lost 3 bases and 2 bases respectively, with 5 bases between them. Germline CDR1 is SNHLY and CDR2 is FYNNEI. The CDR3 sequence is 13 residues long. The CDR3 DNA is TGTGCCAGCAGTGACTGGGGCAATCAGCCCCAGCATTTT. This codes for CASSDWGNQPQHF.

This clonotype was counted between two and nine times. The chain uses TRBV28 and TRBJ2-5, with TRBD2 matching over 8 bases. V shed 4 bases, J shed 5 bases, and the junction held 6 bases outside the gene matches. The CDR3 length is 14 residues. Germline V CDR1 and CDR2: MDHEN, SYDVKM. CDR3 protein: CASSSSSGVETQYF. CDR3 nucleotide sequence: TGTGCCAGCAGTTCGAGTAGCGGGGTTGAGACCCAGTACTTC.

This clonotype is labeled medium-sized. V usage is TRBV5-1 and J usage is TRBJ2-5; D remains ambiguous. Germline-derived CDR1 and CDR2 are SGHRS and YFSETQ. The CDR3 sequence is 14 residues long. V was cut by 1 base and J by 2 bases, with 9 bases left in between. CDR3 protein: CASSLTEPQETQYF. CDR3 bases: TGCGCCAGCAGCTTGACTGAACCACAAGAGACCCAGTACTTC.

The CDR3 bases are TGTGCCAGCAGCTTAAAGACGGCGAAGGGTGAAGCTTTCTTT. Encoded protein: CASSLKTAKGEAFF. The V call is TRBV7-3, the J call TRBJ1-1; D is unclear. The CDR3 covers 14 residues. From germline, CDR1 is SGHTA and CDR2 FQGTGA. Trimming cost V 1 base and J 7 bases, with 13 bases left between them.

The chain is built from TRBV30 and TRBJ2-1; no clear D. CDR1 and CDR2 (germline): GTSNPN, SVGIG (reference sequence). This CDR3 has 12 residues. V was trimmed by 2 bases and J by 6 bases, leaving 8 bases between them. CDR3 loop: CAWSTQRNEQFF. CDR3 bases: TGTGCCTGGAGTACCCAACGCAATGAGCAGTTCTTC.

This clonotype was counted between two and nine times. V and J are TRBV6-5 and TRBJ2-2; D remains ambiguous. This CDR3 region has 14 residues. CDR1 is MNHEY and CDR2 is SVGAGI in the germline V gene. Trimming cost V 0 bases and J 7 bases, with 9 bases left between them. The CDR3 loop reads CASSYSLVDGELFF. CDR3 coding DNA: TGTGCCAGCAGTTACTCGTTGGTGGACGGGGAGCTGTTTTTT.

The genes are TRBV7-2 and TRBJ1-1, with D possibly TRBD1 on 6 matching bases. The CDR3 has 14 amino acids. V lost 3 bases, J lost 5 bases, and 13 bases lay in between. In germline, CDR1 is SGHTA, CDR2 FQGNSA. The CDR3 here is CASSLEGGRTEAFF. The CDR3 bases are TGTGCCAGCAGCTTGGAGGGGGGGAGGACTGAAGCTTTCTTT.

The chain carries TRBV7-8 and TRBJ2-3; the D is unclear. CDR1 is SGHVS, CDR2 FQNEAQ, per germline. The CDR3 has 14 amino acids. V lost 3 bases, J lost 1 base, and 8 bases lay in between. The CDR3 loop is CASSFRARTDTQYF. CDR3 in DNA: TGTGCCAGCAGCTTTAGGGCCCGCACAGATACGCAGTATTTT.